The clone carrying this T cell receptor beta chain was seen a few times. The antigen remains undetermined. Synthesis of cDNA used 5'RACE (with 10-nucleotide random UMIs). MiXCR, applied by TCRdb to the 5' RACE reads, yields one record per CDR3 protein. The sample carries approximately 80,000 distinct CDR3 sequences, 4.3% recorded once. The data were obtained in a study of neurological immune-mediated disorders. Study-level findings and limits: Neither clinical nor MRI features were associated with the multiple sclerosis repertoire cluster.

Time point indicated: longitudinal time-point 3. The CDR3 covers 16 residues. Germline V gives CDR1 SGHTA, CDR2 FQGNSA. V dropped 5 bases and J dropped 8; count of bases not matched to a gene: 15. The receptor was isolated from a woman aged 55-75 years with multiple sclerosis. V usage is TRBV7-2 and J usage is TRBJ2-3; TRBD2 agrees at 8 bases. The sequenced sample consisted of PBMCs. The CDR3: CASSPEGLVGRGTQYF. In DNA, the CDR3 is TGTGCCAGCAGCCCAGAGGGACTAGTAGGGCGGGGTACGCAGTATTTT.